This T cell receptor (beta chain) came from a study of blood T cell repertoires in COVID-19. Data came from immunoSEQ multiplex PCR; TCRdb stores just in-frame clones and leaves some out. The sample holds around 400,000 clones, around 87% seen once. The CDR3 spans 11 residues. Germline trimming cut 7 bases from V and 4 bases from J; bases unmatched to any gene: 3. Germline CDR1 SQVTM, CDR2 ANQGSEA. The source material was peripheral blood. The clonotype comes from a woman in her sixties or seventies with COVID-19, enrolled during active disease. J is TRBJ1-2 and V is TRBV29-1; 7 nucleotides agree with TRBD1. The CDR3: CSAGQTYGYTF. CDR3 DNA sequence: TGCAGCGCGGGACAGACCTATGGCTACACCTTC.